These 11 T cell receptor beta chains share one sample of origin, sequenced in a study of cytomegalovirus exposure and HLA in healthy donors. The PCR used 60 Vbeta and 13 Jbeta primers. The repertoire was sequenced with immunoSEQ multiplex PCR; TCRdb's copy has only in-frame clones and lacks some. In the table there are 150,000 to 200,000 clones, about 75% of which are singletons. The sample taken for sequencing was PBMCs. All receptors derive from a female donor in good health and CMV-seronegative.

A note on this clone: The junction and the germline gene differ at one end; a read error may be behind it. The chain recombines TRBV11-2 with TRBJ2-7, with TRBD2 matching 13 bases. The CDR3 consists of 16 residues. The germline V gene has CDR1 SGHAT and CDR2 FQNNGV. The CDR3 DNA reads TGTGCCAGCAGCCTAGAACCTTGGACTAGCGGGAGCGGGCAGTACTTC. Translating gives CASSLEPWTSGSGQYF.

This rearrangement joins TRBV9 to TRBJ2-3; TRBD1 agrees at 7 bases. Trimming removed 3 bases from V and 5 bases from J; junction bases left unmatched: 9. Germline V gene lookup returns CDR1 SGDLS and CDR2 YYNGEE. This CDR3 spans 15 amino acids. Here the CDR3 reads CASSGVRQGIDTQYF. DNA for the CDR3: TGTGCCAGCAGCGGAGTTCGACAGGGAATAGATACGCAGTATTTT.

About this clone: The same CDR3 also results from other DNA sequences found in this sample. The CDR3 here is CASSLEWGQTYEQYF. The CDR3 DNA reads TGCGCCAGCAGCTTGGAATGGGGACAAACCTACGAGCAGTACTTC. The V and J genes are TRBV5-1 and TRBJ2-7; weak D call: TRBD1 (6 bases). The CDR3 has 15 residues. Germline V lookup: CDR1 SGHRS, CDR2 YFSETQ. Trimming shortened V by 0 bases and J by 2 bases, and 12 bases separated the two germline ends.

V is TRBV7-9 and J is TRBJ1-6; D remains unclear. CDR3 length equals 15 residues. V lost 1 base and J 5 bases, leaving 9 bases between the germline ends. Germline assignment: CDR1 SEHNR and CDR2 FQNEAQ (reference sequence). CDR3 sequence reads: CASSLGTSDNSPLHF. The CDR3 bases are TGTGCCAGCAGCTTAGGAACTAGCGATAATTCACCCCTCCACTTT. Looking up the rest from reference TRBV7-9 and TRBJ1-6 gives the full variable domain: DTGVSQNPRHKITKRGQNVTFRCDPISEHNRLYWYRQTLGQGPEFLTYFQNEAQLEKSRLLSDRFSAERPKGSFSTLEIQRTEQGDSAMYLCASSLGTSDNSPLHFGNGTRLTVT.

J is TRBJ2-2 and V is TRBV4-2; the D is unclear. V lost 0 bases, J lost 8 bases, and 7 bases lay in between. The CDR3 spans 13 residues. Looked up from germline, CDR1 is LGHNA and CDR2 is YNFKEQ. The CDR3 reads CASSQDFSGELFF. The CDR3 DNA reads TGTGCCAGCAGCCAAGATTTTTCGGGGGAGCTGTTTTTT.

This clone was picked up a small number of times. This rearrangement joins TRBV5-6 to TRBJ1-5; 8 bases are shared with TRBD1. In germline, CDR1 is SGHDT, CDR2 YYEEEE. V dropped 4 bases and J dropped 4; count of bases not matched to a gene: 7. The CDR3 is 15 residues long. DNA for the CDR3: TGTGCCAGCAGCATCAGGACAGGGCCTAATCAGCCCCAGCATTTT. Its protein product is CASSIRTGPNQPQHF.

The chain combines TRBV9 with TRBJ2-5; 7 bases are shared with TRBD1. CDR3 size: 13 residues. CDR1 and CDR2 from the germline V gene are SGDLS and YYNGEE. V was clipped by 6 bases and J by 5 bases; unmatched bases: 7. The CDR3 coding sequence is TGTGCCAGCAACAGGGGCGGCGACGAGACCCAGTACTTC. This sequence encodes CASNRGGDETQYF.

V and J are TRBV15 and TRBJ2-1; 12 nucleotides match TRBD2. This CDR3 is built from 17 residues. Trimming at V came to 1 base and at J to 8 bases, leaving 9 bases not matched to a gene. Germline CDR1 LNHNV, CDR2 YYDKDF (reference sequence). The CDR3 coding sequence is TGTGCCACCAGCAGAGGGAGAACTAGCGGGAGGTACGATGAGCAGTTCTTC. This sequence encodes CATSRGRTSGRYDEQFF.

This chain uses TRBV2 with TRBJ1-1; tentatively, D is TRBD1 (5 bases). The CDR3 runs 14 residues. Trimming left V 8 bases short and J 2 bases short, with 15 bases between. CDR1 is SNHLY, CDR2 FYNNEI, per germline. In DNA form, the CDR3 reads TGTGCCAGCGGGGGGTCGAGGGTCAACACTGAAGCTTTCTTT. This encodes CASGGSRVNTEAFF.

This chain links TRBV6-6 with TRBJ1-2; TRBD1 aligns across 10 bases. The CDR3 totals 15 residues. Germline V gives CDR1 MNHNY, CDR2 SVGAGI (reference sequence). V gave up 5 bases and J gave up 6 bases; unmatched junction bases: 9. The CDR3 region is CASSGPGQGIDGYTF. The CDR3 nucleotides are TGTGCCAGCAGTGGACCGGGACAGGGGATCGATGGCTACACCTTC.

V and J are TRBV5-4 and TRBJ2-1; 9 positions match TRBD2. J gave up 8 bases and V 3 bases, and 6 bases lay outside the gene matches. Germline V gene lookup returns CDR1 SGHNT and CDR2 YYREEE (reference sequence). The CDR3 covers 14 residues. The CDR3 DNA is TGTGCCAGCAGCTATCGCGGGGGGGCGCATGAGCAGTTCTTC. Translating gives CASSYRGGAHEQFF. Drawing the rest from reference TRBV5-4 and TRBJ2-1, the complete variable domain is ETGVTQSPTHLIKTRGQQVTLRCSSQSGHNTVSWYQQALGQGPQFIFQYYREEENGRGNFPPRFSGLQFPNYSSELNVNALELDDSALYLCASSYRGGAHEQFFGPGTRLTVL.